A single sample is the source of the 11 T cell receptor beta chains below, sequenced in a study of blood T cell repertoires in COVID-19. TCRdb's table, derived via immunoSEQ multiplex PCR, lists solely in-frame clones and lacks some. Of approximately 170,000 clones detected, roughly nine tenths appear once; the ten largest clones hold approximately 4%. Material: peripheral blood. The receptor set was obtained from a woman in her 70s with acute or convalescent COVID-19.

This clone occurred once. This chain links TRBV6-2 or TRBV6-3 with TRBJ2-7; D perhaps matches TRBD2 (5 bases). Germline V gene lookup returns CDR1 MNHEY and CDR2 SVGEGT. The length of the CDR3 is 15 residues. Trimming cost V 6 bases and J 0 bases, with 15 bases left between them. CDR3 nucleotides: TGTGCCAGCAGCTCCTCCGGGGTTACCTCCTACGAGCAGTACTTC. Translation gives CASSSSGVTSYEQYF.

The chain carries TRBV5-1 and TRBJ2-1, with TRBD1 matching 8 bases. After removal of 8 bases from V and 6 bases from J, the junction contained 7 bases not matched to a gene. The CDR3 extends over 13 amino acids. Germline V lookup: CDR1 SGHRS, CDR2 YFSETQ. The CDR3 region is CASYGTGGNEQFF. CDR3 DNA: TGCGCCAGTTACGGGACAGGCGGCAATGAGCAGTTCTTC.

The CDR3 nucleotides are TGTGCCAGCAGCTTGCAGGGGTTTAGTAACACTGAAGCTTTCTTT. Translating it yields CASSLQGFSNTEAFF. The chain is built from TRBV7-2 and TRBJ1-1; possibly TRBD1 for D (6 bases). V lost 3 bases and J 2 bases, leaving 13 bases between the germline ends. The germline V gene has CDR1 SGHTA and CDR2 FQGNSA. The CDR3 runs to 15 residues.

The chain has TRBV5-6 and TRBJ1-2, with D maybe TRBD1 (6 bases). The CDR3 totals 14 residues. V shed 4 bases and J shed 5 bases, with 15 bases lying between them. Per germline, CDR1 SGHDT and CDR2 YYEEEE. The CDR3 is CASSQSGTTYGYTF. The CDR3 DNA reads TGTGCCAGCAGCCAATCCGGGACAACATATGGCTACACCTTC.

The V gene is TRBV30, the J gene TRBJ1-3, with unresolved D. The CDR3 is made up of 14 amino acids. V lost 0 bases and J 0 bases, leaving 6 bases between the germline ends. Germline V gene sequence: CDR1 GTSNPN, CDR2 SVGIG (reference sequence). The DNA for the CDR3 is TGTGCCTGGAGTGTACTGTTCTCTGGAAACACCATATATTTT. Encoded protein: CAWSVLFSGNTIYF. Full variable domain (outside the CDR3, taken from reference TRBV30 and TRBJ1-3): SQTIHQWPATLVQPVGSPLSLECTVEGTSNPNLYWYRQAAGRGLQLLFYSVGIGQISSEVPQNLSASRPQDRQFILSSKKLLLSDSGFYLCAWSVLFSGNTIYFGEGSWLTVV.

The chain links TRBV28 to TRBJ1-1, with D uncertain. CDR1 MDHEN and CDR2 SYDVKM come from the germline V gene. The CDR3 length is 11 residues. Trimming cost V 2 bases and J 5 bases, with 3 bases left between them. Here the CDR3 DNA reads TGTGCCAGCAGTTTACTAACTGAAGCTTTCTTT. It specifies CASSLLTEAFF.

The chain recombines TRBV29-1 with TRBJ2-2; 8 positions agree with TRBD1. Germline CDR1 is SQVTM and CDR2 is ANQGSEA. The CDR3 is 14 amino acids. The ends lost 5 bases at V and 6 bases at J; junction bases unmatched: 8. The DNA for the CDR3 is TGCAGCGTTCGCAGGACAGGGAGTCCCGGGGAGCTGTTTTTT. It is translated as CSVRRTGSPGELFF.

CDR3 coding DNA: TGCGCCAGCAGCGAGGCCCCGACTAGCGGCACAGATACGCAGTATTTT. Protein: CASSEAPTSGTDTQYF. This chain uses TRBV4-1 with TRBJ2-3; TRBD2 aligns across 8 bases. V gave up 5 bases and J gave up 1 base; unmatched junction bases: 8. CDR1 and CDR2 (germline): MGHRA, YSYEKL. The CDR3 spans 16 residues.

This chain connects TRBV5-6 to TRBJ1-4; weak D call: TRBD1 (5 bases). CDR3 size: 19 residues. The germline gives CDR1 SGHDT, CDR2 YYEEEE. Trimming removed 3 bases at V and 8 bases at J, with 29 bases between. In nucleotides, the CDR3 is TGTGCCAGCAGCTACTTTGCCCCGAGGACACGTCGCAATGGGGAAAAACTGTTTTTT. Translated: CASSYFAPRTRRNGEKLFF.

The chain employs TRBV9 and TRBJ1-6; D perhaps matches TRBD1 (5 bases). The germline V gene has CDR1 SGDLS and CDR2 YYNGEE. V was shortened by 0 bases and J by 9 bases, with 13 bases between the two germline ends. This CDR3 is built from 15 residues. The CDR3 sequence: CASSVGHRGVSPLHF. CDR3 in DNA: TGTGCCAGCAGCGTAGGGCATAGGGGTGTTTCACCCCTCCACTTT.

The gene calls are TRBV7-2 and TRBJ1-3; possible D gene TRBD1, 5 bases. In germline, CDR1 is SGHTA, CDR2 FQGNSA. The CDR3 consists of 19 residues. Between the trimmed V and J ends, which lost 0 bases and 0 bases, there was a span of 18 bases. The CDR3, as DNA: TGTGCCAGCAGCTTAGCGCGAACTGGCAGGGTGGTCTCTGGAAACACCATATATTTT. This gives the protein CASSLARTGRVVSGNTIYF.